These T cell receptor beta chains were read from a single sample in a study of OX40 agonist ivuxolimab in advanced cancers. TCRdb's table, derived via immunoSEQ multiplex PCR, lists solely in-frame clones and lacks some. Of about 6,500 clones listed, about two thirds are singletons. Sequencing used CD4+ or CD8+ T cells sorted from blood, obtained in a trial of the OX40 agonist ivuxolimab. These receptors were obtained from an adult with an advanced solid tumor such as melanoma, head and neck, liver or kidney cancer. Each CDR3 is given with its conserved first and last residue. A D gene is named only where the DNA matches it firmly. The size entry is marked missing in some rows and otherwise reads once, few, many or a size class.

d_gene,v_gene,abundance,j_gene,CDR3aa,CDR3nt
.,TRBV7-6,.,TRBJ2-7,CASSLDTSGAYEQYF,TGTGCCAGCAGCTTAGATACGTCAGGAGCCTACGAGCAGTACTTC
.,TRBV7-9,once,TRBJ2-7,CASSPPTQYEQYF,TGTGCCAGCAGCCCACCGACCCAGTACGAGCAGTACTTC
TRBD2,TRBV4-2,.,TRBJ2-1,CASSQDPSGGNEQFF,TGTGCCAGCAGCCAAGATCCTAGCGGGGGGAATGAGCAGTTCTTC
.,TRBV7-8,.,TRBJ2-5,CASTAVQYQETQYF,TGTGCCAGCACGGCGGTCCAGTACCAAGAGACCCAGTACTTC
.,TRBV11-2,.,TRBJ1-6,CASSPEGRINSPLHF,TGTGCCAGCAGCCCAGAGGGCAGGATTAATTCACCCCTCCACTTT
TRBD1,TRBV28,.,TRBJ1-4,CASSLRTGEVNEKLFF,TGTGCCAGCAGTCTAAGGACAGGAGAGGTTAATGAAAAACTGTTTTTT
TRBD2,TRBV13,.,TRBJ2-1,CASSLSRLAGNEQFF,TGTGCCAGCAGCTTAAGCCGACTAGCGGGAAATGAGCAGTTCTTC
TRBD2,TRBV9,.,TRBJ2-3,CASSVAGYGTTGDTQYF,TGTGCCAGCAGCGTAGCCGGGTATGGGACTACAGGAGATACGCAGTATTTT
.,TRBV4-2,.,TRBJ2-1,CASSQRELLGEQFF,TGTGCCAGCAGCCAAAGGGAACTTCTGGGTGAGCAGTTCTTC
.,TRBV10-2,.,TRBJ2-1,CASRPGTVIYNEQFF,TGCGCCAGCAGGCCCGGGACCGTAATTTACAATGAGCAGTTCTTC
.,TRBV19,.,TRBJ1-1,CASSKPGHGRTTEAFF,TGTGCCAGTAGTAAGCCGGGCCACGGGAGGACGACTGAAGCTTTCTTT
.,TRBV4-3,medium-sized,TRBJ2-7,CASSQDPGTTYEQYF,TGCGCCAGCAGCCAAGATCCCGGGACAACCTACGAGCAGTACTTC
TRBD1,TRBV6-5,.,TRBJ2-7,CASSGQGYYEQYF,TGTGCCAGCAGCGGACAGGGCTACTACGAGCAGTACTTC
.,TRBV7-9,.,TRBJ2-2,CASSTLGGANTGELFF,TGTGCCAGCAGCACCTTAGGAGGGGCGAACACCGGGGAGCTGTTTTTT
TRBD1,TRBV7-9,.,TRBJ2-2,CASSQRTGVLTGELFF,TGTGCCAGCAGCCAAAGGACAGGAGTCCTCACCGGGGAGCTGTTTTTT
.,TRBV6-5,.,TRBJ1-5,CASSTGTGGGQPQHF,TGTGCCAGCAGTACCGGGACCGGTGGTGGTCAGCCCCAGCATTTT
TRBD2,TRBV4-3,.,TRBJ2-3,CASSSSGGAGSDTQYF,TGCGCCAGCAGCTCTAGCGGGGGGGCCGGGTCAGATACGCAGTATTTT
.,TRBV9,.,TRBJ2-2,CASSAYPDTGELFF,TGTGCCAGCAGCGCGTACCCGGACACCGGGGAGCTGTTTTTT
.,TRBV6-5,few,TRBJ1-6,CASSAGPYNSPLHF,TGTGCCAGCAGTGCGGGACCTTATAATTCACCCCTCCACTTT
.,TRBV6-4,.,TRBJ2-2,CASSDGTNTGELFF,TGTGCCAGCAGTGACGGGACAAACACCGGGGAGCTGTTTTTT
TRBD2,TRBV30,.,TRBJ2-1,CAWRAQAGGYNEQFF,TGTGCCTGGAGAGCTCAGGCGGGAGGCTACAATGAGCAGTTCTTC
.,TRBV29-1,.,TRBJ2-2,CSASPPMNTGELFF,TGCAGCGCGAGCCCGCCAATGAACACCGGGGAGCTGTTTTTT